The rows below give T cell receptor beta chains drawn from one sample of a study of T cell responses to AZD1222 COVID-19 vaccine. The data were produced by immunoSEQ multiplex PCR, yet TCRdb's version contains in-frame clones alone and is incomplete. In the table there are about 88,000 clones, around nine tenths of which are singletons. Source: peripheral blood, taken 28 days after the second AZD1222 dose. These receptors came from an adult who received the AZD1222 COVID-19 vaccine. The CDR3 runs from the conserved cysteine through the conserved F or W.

TRBV9	CASSVKQENTEAFF
TRBV9	CASSVIGTGELFF
TRBV28	CASSSPARGHEDYGYTF
TRBV6-6	CASSAGSYGYTF
TRBV5-4	CASSPTGENYEQYF
TRBV12-5	CASGWTSGGSGELFF
TRBV24-1	CATSDPGQGFGEQYF
TRBV27	CASSSTGTSGGSSYNEQFF
TRBV6-5	CASGEGNTIYF
TRBV10-1	CASSVGTGGKYGYTF
TRBV6-5	CASSYLLGYGYTF
TRBV5-5	CASSLNFPGELFF
TRBV30	CAWMRRGGLANTEAFF
TRBV4-3	CASSQVGVGANVLTF
TRBV4-1	CASSHFYGYTF
TRBV18	CASSPDIAGGSTNEKLFF
TRBV7-3	CASSLSSGGEQYF
TRBV25-1	CASSDRFSGNTIYF
TRBV28	CASSAGTGPYGYTF
TRBV7-6	CATSTGSKDGELFF
TRBV7-2	CASSSGGRSNQPQHF
TRBV7-8	CASSVATSGYNEQFF
TRBV7-2	CASSNRQARTNYGYTF
TRBV27	CASSLPSRVIYEQYF
TRBV24-1	CATSDSVGAGYTF
TRBV6-4	CASSDSGGADTQYF
TRBV23-1	CASSHLRTGAFNQPQHF
TRBV7-9	CASSVGGQPQHF
TRBV7-9	CASSLAGTARNEQYF
TRBV5-6	CASSLVGGRNTEAFF
TRBV19	CASSGPFNQPQHF
TRBV30	CAWSDRGGAVSNQPQHF
TRBV7-2	CASSVTSGGGTDTQYF
TRBV29-1	CSVARSKGGATEAFF
TRBV9	CASSVAGALSSGNTIYF
TRBV24-1	CATSDRDRGPEQPQHF
TRBV12-3/TRBV12-4	CASSRRTEAFF
TRBV24-1	CATSDPGRDIQYF